The rows below give T cell receptor beta chains drawn from one sample of a study of cytomegalovirus exposure and HLA in healthy donors. TCRdb's table, derived via immunoSEQ multiplex PCR, lists solely in-frame clones and lacks some. This table has around 300,000 clones, roughly 90% appearing once. The sample consisted of PBMCs. These receptors came from a woman between 18 and 29 years old in good health and CMV-seronegative. Each CDR3 is given with its conserved first and last residue. Each record gives: CDR3 DNA, CDR3 protein, J gene, clone size, V gene, D gene. D genes are given only for firm matches. Clone size, where shown, is once, few, many, or a class for clones that have expanded.

TGTGCCACCAGCGGACCTGGCAGGGCCCGCTACGAGCAGTACTTC,CATSGPGRARYEQYF,TRBJ2-7,-,TRBV15,-
TGCAGTGCTAGGGCAGGGGTAAAACTGTTTTTT,CSARAGVKLFF,TRBJ1-4,-,TRBV20-1,-
TGTGCCAGCAGCTTGGGAGCCACTGAAGCTTTCTTT,CASSLGATEAFF,TRBJ1-1,-,TRBV5-6,-
TGTGCCGGTCAACGGGACTCTTACAATGAGCAGTTCTTC,CAGQRDSYNEQFF,TRBJ2-1,-,TRBV6-1,-
TGTGCCAGCAGCAATTCGGGACAGGGGGCTTACGAGCAGTACTTC,CASSNSGQGAYEQYF,TRBJ2-7,-,TRBV11-1,TRBD1
TGTGCCAGCCGCGGACTAGCGGGAGCTTACGAGCAGTACTTC,CASRGLAGAYEQYF,TRBJ2-7,-,TRBV6-5,TRBD2
TGTGCCAGCAGAGAATTACAGGGGGGCAATCAGCCCCAGCATTTT,CASRELQGGNQPQHF,TRBJ1-5,-,TRBV6-5,TRBD1
TGTGCCAGTCGAGCGGTCAACACAGATACGCAGTATTTT,CASRAVNTDTQYF,TRBJ2-3,-,TRBV19,-
TGTGCCATCAGTGAGGGGTTTCAGACAGGGAGCTCCTACGAGCAGTACTTC,CAISEGFQTGSSYEQYF,TRBJ2-7,-,TRBV10-3,TRBD1
TGTGCCAGCAGCTTTGCGGGAGACACAGATACGCAGTATTTT,CASSFAGDTDTQYF,TRBJ2-3,-,TRBV7-6,TRBD2
TGTGCCAGCAGCTCACTGCTAGCGGGAGGGTATAAGGATACGCAGTATTTT,CASSSLLAGGYKDTQYF,TRBJ2-3,-,TRBV7-8,TRBD2
TGCGCCAGCAGCTGGACGGACTCGAACACTGAAGCTTTCTTT,CASSWTDSNTEAFF,TRBJ1-1,-,TRBV5-1,-
TGCGCCAGCACTTCCGGGACAGGGGGACTGAATTCACCCCTCCACTTT,CASTSGTGGLNSPLHF,TRBJ1-6,once,TRBV10-2,TRBD1
TGTGCCAGCAGTTTCCAAGGCGGGAGCTCCGGGAATGAGCAGTTCTTC,CASSFQGGSSGNEQFF,TRBJ2-1,-,TRBV27,TRBD2
TGCAGCGTTGTAAGGCTAGCGACCATACCCTACGAGCAGTACTTC,CSVVRLATIPYEQYF,TRBJ2-7,-,TRBV29-1,-
TGTGCCAGCAGTCTGACTAGCGGGAGTTCGAATGAGCAGTTCTTC,CASSLTSGSSNEQFF,TRBJ2-1,-,TRBV27,TRBD2
TGTGCCAGCAGTTTAGGGCCGCGAACAGATACGCAGTATTTT,CASSLGPRTDTQYF,TRBJ2-3,-,TRBV28,-
TGTGCCAGCAGTCAGACACAGACCCCTCAGCCCCAGCATTTT,CASSQTQTPQPQHF,TRBJ1-5,-,TRBV27,-
TGTGCCAGCAGCGTAGTTCAGGGATACACTGAAGCTTTCTTT,CASSVVQGYTEAFF,TRBJ1-1,-,TRBV9,-
TGTGCCACCAGCAGAGGCAGAATAAACTACGAGCAGTACTTC,CATSRGRINYEQYF,TRBJ2-7,once,TRBV15,-
TGTGCCAGCTCACCTCGGGGGAAAGAGACCCAGTACTTC,CASSPRGKETQYF,TRBJ2-5,-,TRBV18,-
TGTGCCAGAAGGTCCGGGACAGCGACATCCTACGAGCAGTACTTC,CARRSGTATSYEQYF,TRBJ2-7,-,TRBV27,TRBD1
TGTGCCAGCTCACCAGTTCGGGAGGGCCTCGAGTTCTTC,CASSPVREGLEFF,TRBJ2-1,-,TRBV18,TRBD2
TGTGCCAGCAGTACGGACAGGGGGCGCGAGCAGTACTTC,CASSTDRGREQYF,TRBJ2-7,few,TRBV6-5,TRBD1
TGTGCCAGCAGCCTACTAGTTGAGGGCGGGGAGCTGTTTTTT,CASSLLVEGGELFF,TRBJ2-2,-,TRBV2,-
TGCGCCAGCAGCTTGGCCGGGACACAAGCCTACGAGCAGTACTTC,CASSLAGTQAYEQYF,TRBJ2-7,once,TRBV5-1,-
TGTGCCACCCAACGACAGGGCGGTAATGAGCAGTTCTTC,CATQRQGGNEQFF,TRBJ2-1,-,TRBV25-1,TRBD1
TGTGCCAGCAGTCTAAGCGGGAGGGTCTACAATGAGCAGTTCTTC,CASSLSGRVYNEQFF,TRBJ2-1,-,TRBV2,TRBD2
TGCGCCAGCGGGGGGACAGGAGATGGCTATGGCTACACCTTC,CASGGTGDGYGYTF,TRBJ1-2,-,TRBV5-1,TRBD1
TGTGCCAGCAGTCAAGAGAAGGGGGCCGGCTACGAGCAGTACTTC,CASSQEKGAGYEQYF,TRBJ2-7,-,TRBV2,TRBD1
TGTGCCAGCAGCTTAAAGGCGGGAGACCCCCAGTACTTC,CASSLKAGDPQYF,TRBJ2-5,-,TRBV7-3,TRBD2
TGTGCCAGCAGCTGGGGCGGCACTGAAGCTTTCTTT,CASSWGGTEAFF,TRBJ1-1,-,TRBV28,-
TGTGCCAGCAGCAAAACAGGGGTAGGCTCCTACGAGCAGTACTTC,CASSKTGVGSYEQYF,TRBJ2-7,once,TRBV9,TRBD1
TGTGCCAGCAGGTGGGACAGACTGAACACCGGGGAGCTGTTTTTT,CASRWDRLNTGELFF,TRBJ2-2,-,TRBV6-5,TRBD1
TGTGCCAGCAGTGTAGATCCGGGACTTTACAATGAGCAGTTCTTC,CASSVDPGLYNEQFF,TRBJ2-1,-,TRBV28,-
TGTGCCAGCGGTACAACCGCCTACGAGCAGTACTTC,CASGTTAYEQYF,TRBJ2-7,-,TRBV6-6,-
TGTGCCAGCAGCTTAGAGAAGAGAAGGGACAGATACAATGAGCAGTTCTTC,CASSLEKRRDRYNEQFF,TRBJ2-1,few,TRBV7-9,TRBD1
TGTGCCAGCAGTTTGAAGCCTAACACTGAAGCTTTCTTT,CASSLKPNTEAFF,TRBJ1-1,once,TRBV28,-
TGTGCCACCGCGGCGGGAGGCTTAGGTGGCTACAATGAGCAGTTCTTC,CATAAGGLGGYNEQFF,TRBJ2-1,-,TRBV15,TRBD2
TGTGCCAGCAGTGAAGGTTGGGGGAGAAAGGGGGACACTGAAGCTTTCTTT,CASSEGWGRKGDTEAFF,TRBJ1-1,-,TRBV6-1,-
TGTGCCAGCAGCACCGGGACACCTGCCTACGAGCAGTACTTC,CASSTGTPAYEQYF,TRBJ2-7,-,TRBV2,-
TGTGCCAGCAGGATAGCGGGAATCGACGAGCAGTACTTC,CASRIAGIDEQYF,TRBJ2-7,-,TRBV2,TRBD2
TGTGCCAGCAGCTTAGGCGGTAGCTACGAGCAGTACTTC,CASSLGGSYEQYF,TRBJ2-7,-,TRBV13,-
TGTGCCAGCAGTCCCGGACTAGCGGGAGGGCAAGAGACCCAGTACTTC,CASSPGLAGGQETQYF,TRBJ2-5,-,TRBV2,TRBD2
TGTGCCAGCAGACCCGGGAGGGCTCTCAATGAGCAGTTCTTC,CASRPGRALNEQFF,TRBJ2-1,-,TRBV28,TRBD2
TGTGCCATCAGCGAACGGGGGAGGTACGGCTACACCTTC,CAISERGRYGYTF,TRBJ1-2,-,TRBV10-3,-
TGTGCCAGCAGTGCAGGAGCGCAGGGTAGCGGGAGCTGGACAGATACGCAGTATTTT,CASSAGAQGSGSWTDTQYF,TRBJ2-3,-,TRBV2,TRBD2
TGTGCCAGCAGCTTTTCCACAGGGGGTGGGCGAAACCGGGCCGAAGCTTTCTTT,CASSFSTGGGRNRAEAFF,TRBJ1-1,-,TRBV27,TRBD1
TGTGCCAGCAGTCCAGGGTTCGGGGAGCAGTACTTC,CASSPGFGEQYF,TRBJ2-7,-,TRBV28,-
TGCAGCGTAGCTGACAGGGGCGTCGGAAACACCATATATTTT,CSVADRGVGNTIYF,TRBJ1-3,once,TRBV29-1,TRBD1
TGTGCTAGCAGCTTGGGGGGGCTCGGGCACGAGCAGTACTTC,CASSLGGLGHEQYF,TRBJ2-7,-,TRBV7-7,-
TGTGCCAGCAGAGCAGGGACAGGAGAGACCGGGGAGCTGTTTTTT,CASRAGTGETGELFF,TRBJ2-2,-,TRBV2,TRBD1
TGTGCCAGCAGCTTGTGGGGCTTAAGGGGGAATGAGCAGTTCTTC,CASSLWGLRGNEQFF,TRBJ2-1,once,TRBV5-6,-
TGTGCCTGGGGGCCTGCAACTAATGAAAAACTGTTTTTT,CAWGPATNEKLFF,TRBJ1-4,-,TRBV30,-
TGCAGCGCTTCCCGGAGGGGGGACAGGCCTTACAATGAGCAGTTCTTC,CSASRRGDRPYNEQFF,TRBJ2-1,-,TRBV29-1,TRBD1
TGTGCCAGCAGCTTGGGGAGCGGCTCGACAGATACGCAGTATTTT,CASSLGSGSTDTQYF,TRBJ2-3,-,TRBV5-4,-
TGCGCCAGCAGCTTGGGAGACGCACAGGCTGGAAACACCATATATTTT,CASSLGDAQAGNTIYF,TRBJ1-3,-,TRBV5-1,-
TGTGCCAGCAGTTTATCACCCGGGAGCGCCGGGGAGCTGTTTTTT,CASSLSPGSAGELFF,TRBJ2-2,-,TRBV27,-
TGCGCCAGCAGCCAAGCAGGGGGTTTGATAGCTTTCTTT,CASSQAGGLIAFF,TRBJ1-1,once,TRBV4-3,TRBD1
TGTGCCAGCAGTGAAGTCGGGACAGCCTGGCGGACCTCCTACAATGAGCAGTTCTTC,CASSEVGTAWRTSYNEQFF,TRBJ2-1,-,TRBV6-1,TRBD1